These 31 T cell receptor beta chains originate from one sample sequenced in a study of graft-versus-host responses after intestinal transplantation. Measured with immunoSEQ multiplex PCR; TCRdb has only the in-frame clones, and not every one. The sample holds 120,000 or so clones; 85% to 95% are singletons and the top ten take roughly 0.5%. The antigens for these receptors are not known. Sequenced material: unstimulated CD8+ T cells sorted from spleen or lymph node cells, taken before intestinal transplant. Receptors originate from a human donor who received an intestinal transplant.

The chain recombines TRBV5-1 with TRBJ1-2, with D possibly being TRBD1 (6 bases). Trimming removed 10 bases at V and 4 bases at J, with 17 bases between. Germline V CDR1 and CDR2: SGHRS, YFSETQ. This CDR3 spans 13 amino acids. CDR3 sequence (DNA): TGCGCCTCCCAGGGAGGGGGGCTCTATGGCTACACCTTC. Protein: CASQGGGLYGYTF.

The V and J genes are TRBV11-2 and TRBJ2-7; 7 bases are a match to TRBD1. From germline, CDR1 is SGHAT and CDR2 FQNNGV. V trimming: 2 bases; J trimming: 5 bases; junction bases outside the gene matches: 9. This CDR3 is built from 15 residues. The CDR3 nucleotides read TGTGCCAGCAGCTTATTTCCGGACAGGCGGGACGAGCAGTACTTC. Protein sequence: CASSLFPDRRDEQYF. Full variable domain (rest looked up from reference TRBV11-2 and TRBJ2-7): EAGVAQSPRYKIIEKRQSVAFWCNPISGHATLYWYQQILGQGPKLLIQFQNNGVVDDSQLPKDRFSAERLKGVDSTLKIQPAKLEDSAVYLCASSLFPDRRDEQYFGPGTRLTVT.

This clone was recorded a few times. V gene TRBV4-1 combines with J gene TRBJ1-2; TRBD1 might be the D (6 bases). Trimming removed 0 bases from V and 3 bases from J, with 11 bases in between. The germline CDR1 and CDR2 sequences are MGHRA and YSYEKL. The CDR3 has 15 residues. This chain's CDR3 is CASSQDGQTYYGYTF. Written as DNA, the CDR3 is TGCGCCAGCAGCCAAGATGGACAGACCTACTATGGCTACACCTTC.

J is TRBJ2-1 and V is TRBV27, with D possibly being TRBD1 (6 bases). The CDR3 length is 15 residues. The germline CDR1 and CDR2 sequences are MNHEY and SMNVEV (reference sequence). V shed 8 bases and J shed 4 bases, with 18 bases lying between them. CDR3 residues: CASGPPGTPYNEQFF. The DNA for the CDR3 is TGTGCCAGCGGACCTCCCGGGACACCTTACAATGAGCAGTTCTTC.

The genes are TRBV5-6 and TRBJ2-1, with 8 bases that match TRBD2. CDR1 is SGHDT, CDR2 YYEEEE, per germline. With 4 bases clipped from V and 1 base from J, the junction kept 7 bases outside the gene matches. This CDR3 has 16 amino acids. This chain's CDR3 is CASSPSGSRSYNEQFF. CDR3 nucleotides: TGTGCCAGCAGCCCGAGCGGGAGTAGGTCCTACAATGAGCAGTTCTTC.

This sequence joins TRBV25-1 and TRBJ1-1; D remains ambiguous. The CDR3 has 13 amino acids. In germline, CDR1 is MGHDK, CDR2 SYGVNS. The V gene lost 0 bases and the J gene lost 2 bases, with 4 bases spanning the gap. DNA of the CDR3: TGTGCCAGCAGTGAATATGCAAACACTGAAGCTTTCTTT. It translates to CASSEYANTEAFF. The whole variable domain, filled in from reference TRBV25-1 and TRBJ1-1, reads EADIYQTPRYLVIGTGKKITLECSQTMGHDKMYWYQQDPGMELHLIHYSYGVNSTEKGDLSSESTVSRIRTEHFPLTLESARPSHTSQYLCASSEYANTEAFFGQGTRLTVV.

J is TRBJ1-5 and V is TRBV4-2; D remains unclear. Trimming cost V 0 bases and J 5 bases, with 2 bases left between them. Germline values: CDR1 LGHNA, CDR2 YNFKEQ. This CDR3 contains 12 residues. The CDR3, as DNA: TGTGCCAGCAGCCAAGAGGATCAGCCCCAGCATTTT. Translation: CASSQEDQPQHF.

The chain carries TRBV7-9 and TRBJ2-1; possible D gene TRBD2, 5 bases. With 2 bases removed from V and 6 bases from J, the gap between germline ends came to 5 bases. This CDR3 has 12 residues. CDR1 SEHNR and CDR2 FQNEAQ come from the germline V gene (reference sequence). The CDR3: CASSLRGNEQFF. The CDR3 coding sequence is TGTGCCAGCAGCTTACGGGGCAATGAGCAGTTCTTC.

J is TRBJ2-1 and V is TRBV5-8, with D perhaps matching TRBD1 (6 bases). The CDR3 has 13 residues. Germline V CDR1 and CDR2: SGHTS, YDEGEE. Trimming removed 4 bases at V and 7 bases at J, with 12 bases between. In DNA form, the CDR3 reads TGTGCCAGCAGCATCGGGACATGGAATGAGCAGTTCTTC. It encodes CASSIGTWNEQFF.

The rearrangement joins TRBV19 to TRBJ2-7; 8 bases are a match to TRBD1. In germline, CDR1 is LNHDA, CDR2 SQIVND (reference sequence). This CDR3 contains 13 residues. Trimming removed 3 bases from V and 7 bases from J; junction bases left unmatched: 5. CDR3 nucleotides: TGTGCCAGTAGTATTCAGGGGGCGCGGGAGCAGTACTTC. Translating it yields CASSIQGAREQYF.

V gene TRBV9 combines with J gene TRBJ1-1; D perhaps matches TRBD1 (5 bases). Germline CDR1 reads SGDLS; CDR2 reads YYNGEE. This CDR3 spans 13 amino acids. V lost 0 bases and J lost 6, with 9 bases in between. The CDR3 sequence is CASSVVEGAEAFF. The CDR3 DNA is TGTGCCAGCAGCGTAGTAGAAGGGGCTGAAGCTTTCTTT.

A note on this clone: The junction does not match germline at one end; this may be a read error. The CDR3: CASSLWAANTGAFF. The DNA for the CDR3 is TGCGCCAGCAGCTTGTGGGCAGCTAACACTGGAGCTTTCTTT. The V and J genes are TRBV5-1 and TRBJ1-1; unclear D gene. The V gene's germline CDR1 is SGHRS and CDR2 YFSETQ. The CDR3 is 14 amino acids.

The rearrangement uses TRBV5-4 and TRBJ2-2, with D possibly matching TRBD2 (5 bases). The V and J ends lost 5 bases and 6 bases respectively, with 14 bases between them. The germline V gene has CDR1 SGHNT and CDR2 YYREEE (reference sequence). The CDR3 extends over 14 amino acids. As DNA, the CDR3 is TGTGCCAGCAGTCTAGCACTAAACCCCGGGGAGCTGTTTTTT. Translated: CASSLALNPGELFF.

V and J are TRBV4-1 and TRBJ2-7; a weak D match, TRBD2 (6 bases). V was cut by 4 bases and J by 2 bases, with 15 bases left in between. The CDR3 spans 15 residues. Germline V gene data show CDR1 as MGHRA and CDR2 as YSYEKL. This chain's CDR3 is CASSPLGGITYEQYF. DNA for the CDR3: TGCGCCAGCAGCCCTTTGGGCGGGATTACCTACGAGCAGTACTTC.

This clone was picked up one time. This sequence joins TRBV10-1 and TRBJ1-1, with unresolved D. The V gene's germline CDR1 is WNHNN and CDR2 SYGVQD (reference sequence). Trimming took 3 bases from V and 1 from J, leaving 3 bases between them. This CDR3 is 12 amino acids long. The CDR3 nucleotides are TGCGCCAGCAGTGACCCGAACACTGAAGCTTTCTTT. As protein: CASSDPNTEAFF.

The chain recombines TRBV6-1 with TRBJ2-1, with D uncertain. Germline CDR1 and CDR2: MNHNS and SASEGT. Trimming took 7 bases from V and 9 from J, leaving 10 bases between them. This CDR3 has 11 amino acids. CDR3 sequence (DNA): TGTGCCAGCAAAAGGATGGGTGAGCAGTTCTTC. This gives the protein CASKRMGEQFF.

This clone was observed once. The CDR3 sequence: CASSWDLYEQYF. CDR3 DNA: TGTGCCAGCAGCTGGGACCTTTACGAGCAGTACTTC. V and J are TRBV11-2 and TRBJ2-7; the D gene could be TRBD1 or TRBD2 (5 bases each). The V gene's germline CDR1 is SGHAT and CDR2 FQNNGV. V was pared by 4 bases and J by 4 bases, with 8 bases between. This CDR3 region has 12 residues.

Regarding this clone: Other DNA variants within this sample encode the same CDR3. The V and J genes are TRBV5-1 and TRBJ2-1, with unresolved D. V dropped 5 bases and J dropped 4 bases, with 4 bases sitting between them. This CDR3 region has 11 residues. Looked up from germline, CDR1 is SGHRS and CDR2 is YFSETQ. This CDR3 is CASSLYNEQFF. The CDR3, as DNA: TGCGCCAGCAGTTTATACAATGAGCAGTTCTTC.

This chain links TRBV7-9 with TRBJ2-3, with 7 bases fitting TRBD2. The V gene's germline CDR1 is SEHNR and CDR2 FQNEAQ (reference sequence). Trimming removed 5 bases from V and 3 bases from J; junction bases left unmatched: 8. CDR3 length: 15 amino acids. This chain's CDR3 is CASSAHGRLTDTQYF. The DNA of the CDR3 is TGTGCCAGCAGCGCGCACGGGAGGCTGACAGATACGCAGTATTTT.

The chain carries TRBV11-2 and TRBJ2-5; TRBD2 is a possible D gene (5 bases). Trimming took 1 base from V and 5 from J, leaving 20 bases between them. In germline, CDR1 is SGHAT, CDR2 FQNNGV. The CDR3 is 17 amino acids. CDR3 loop: CASSLGRVGVVEETQYF. In DNA, the CDR3 is TGTGCCAGCAGCTTAGGCCGGGTCGGGGTTGTGGAGGAGACCCAGTACTTC.

To note about this clone: The identical CDR3 is also encoded by other nucleotide sequences in the sample. This sequence joins TRBV5-1 and TRBJ2-7; tentative D call: TRBD1 (6 bases). Between the trimmed V and J ends, which lost 4 bases and 1 base, there was a span of 9 bases. CDR1 and CDR2 from the germline V gene are SGHRS and YFSETQ. The CDR3 totals 13 residues. This chain's CDR3 is CASSAGTSYEQYF. The DNA of the CDR3 is TGCGCCAGCAGCGCTGGGACATCCTACGAGCAGTACTTC.

This clone was observed once. The chain is built from TRBV2 and TRBJ1-5; D might be TRBD1 (5 bases). This CDR3 is 15 amino acids long. Trimming removed 4 bases from V and 4 bases from J, with 14 bases in between. Per germline, CDR1 SNHLY and CDR2 FYNNEI. The DNA of the CDR3 is TGTGCCAGCAGTGTCGACCTCTGGGGGAATCAGCCCCAGCATTTT. It translates to CASSVDLWGNQPQHF.

CDR3 in amino acids: CASSTPGAYAQYF. The CDR3 bases are TGTGCCAGCAGCACGCCAGGCGCTTACGCGCAGTATTTT. The rearrangement joins TRBV11-2 to TRBJ2-3; D not certain. In germline, CDR1 is SGHAT, CDR2 FQNNGV. The CDR3 has 13 residues. V dropped 5 bases and J dropped 10 bases, with 16 bases sitting between them.

This sequence joins TRBV4-2 and TRBJ1-5; unclear D gene. V was shortened by 0 bases and J by 7 bases, with 10 bases between the two germline ends. Germline values: CDR1 LGHNA, CDR2 YNFKEQ. The CDR3 sequence is 14 residues long. CDR3 nucleotides: TGTGCCAGCAGCCAAGAGCTTACGACCCAGCCCCAGCATTTT. Translation: CASSQELTTQPQHF.

The chain has TRBV6-5 and TRBJ2-1; possibly TRBD1 for D (6 bases). The CDR3 sequence is 13 residues long. Deletions cut 5 bases from V and 3 bases from J, with 8 bases between. The V gene's germline CDR1 is MNHEY and CDR2 SVGAGI. The CDR3 sequence is CASSRGSYNEQFF. CDR3 sequence (DNA): TGTGCCAGCAGTAGGGGGAGCTACAATGAGCAGTTCTTC.

Only one count was recorded for this clone. The chain has TRBV27 and TRBJ2-1; 12 positions match TRBD2. This CDR3 has 14 amino acids. The V segment lost 7 bases and the J segment 3 bases; nucleotides outside the gene matches: 1. The germline V gene has CDR1 MNHEY and CDR2 SMNVEV (reference sequence). The CDR3, as DNA: TGTGCCAGCAAGGGACTAGCGGGCTACAATGAGCAGTTCTTC. Translating gives CASKGLAGYNEQFF.

The CDR3: CAIRRGPNQPQHF. CDR3 nucleotide sequence: TGTGCCATCAGGCGGGGGCCCAATCAGCCCCAGCATTTT. The genes are TRBV10-3 and TRBJ1-5, with D possibly matching TRBD1 (6 bases). The germline V gene encodes CDR1 ENHRY and CDR2 SYGVKD. CDR3 length equals 13 residues. V lost 6 bases and J 3 bases, leaving 9 bases between the germline ends.

This clone appeared a single time. DNA for the CDR3: TGTGCCAGCAGACCTCCTGGGTACTACAATGAGCAGTTCTTC. Protein: CASRPPGYYNEQFF. The rearrangement uses TRBV6-5 and TRBJ2-1; unclear D gene. Germline values: CDR1 MNHEY, CDR2 SVGAGI. CDR3 size: 14 residues. V lost 6 bases to trimming and J lost 3 bases, with 12 bases between them.

V and J are TRBV28 and TRBJ1-3; D is uncertain. Trimming removed 3 bases from V and 4 bases from J, with 22 bases in between. The CDR3 runs 18 residues. Looked up from germline, CDR1 is MDHEN and CDR2 is SYDVKM. DNA of the CDR3: TGTGCCAGCAGTTTGATTTTGAGCGGATCCCCAAGAGGAAACACCATATATTTT. Amino acids: CASSLILSGSPRGNTIYF.

CDR3 loop: CASTKGLAGVNEQFF. The CDR3 DNA is TGTGCCAGCACTAAGGGACTAGCGGGAGTGAATGAGCAGTTCTTC. The chain links TRBV6-1 to TRBJ2-1; 14 bases are shared with TRBD2. CDR1 is MNHNS, CDR2 SASEGT, per germline. With V trimmed by 7 bases and J by 7 bases, 6 bases remained unmatched. CDR3 length equals 15 residues.

The chain combines TRBV6-5 with TRBJ2-7, with no clear D. In germline, CDR1 is MNHEY, CDR2 SVGAGI. This CDR3 is built from 15 residues. Trimming removed 1 base from V and 5 bases from J, with 15 bases in between. The CDR3 region is CASSYYRTRSDEQYF. Here the CDR3 DNA reads TGTGCCAGCAGTTACTATAGGACGAGAAGTGACGAGCAGTACTTC.